These T cell receptor beta chains were read from a single sample in a study of T cells in Graves' hyperthyroidism and ophthalmopathy. TCRdb ran MiXCR on the multiplex PCR reads and lists one entry per CDR3 protein. Of 500,000 to 600,000 distinct CDR3 sequences in the sample, 46% were seen once. Material: peripheral blood or thyroid tissue (not recorded which). All receptors derive from an adult woman with Graves' disease, either hyperthyroidism or ophthalmopathy (not recorded which). Each CDR3 is given with its conserved first and last residue. The D gene is left open where the match is weak. Size tells how often a clone was seen (once, few, many) or the class of an expanded clone, and some rows leave it out.

CDR3: CAVGQGNQPQHF
DNA: TGTGCCGTGGGACAGGGAAATCAGCCCCAGCATTTT
D: TRBD1
size: many
V: TRBV7-9
J: TRBJ1-5

CDR3: CASSRGLGEKLFF
DNA: TGTGCCAGCAGTCGGGGGCTCGGGGAAAAACTGTTTTTT
D: .
size: few
V: TRBV6-5
J: TRBJ1-4

CDR3: CSAWGLAGGETQYF
DNA: TGCAGCGCGTGGGGACTAGCGGGAGGAGAGACCCAGTACTTC
D: TRBD2
size: .
V: TRBV29-1
J: TRBJ2-5

CDR3: CASHERDRSYEQYF
DNA: TGTGCCAGTCACGAAAGAGACAGGTCCTACGAGCAGTACTTC
D: .
size: .
V: TRBV28
J: TRBJ2-7

CDR3: CASSVTGTAFF
DNA: TGTGCCAGCAGCGTAACGGGGACGGCTTTCTTT
D: .
size: .
V: TRBV9
J: TRBJ1-1

CDR3: CSAGAGTGFSGETQYF
DNA: TGCAGTGCTGGAGCCGGGACAGGGTTCTCGGGAGAGACCCAGTACTTC
D: TRBD1
size: .
V: TRBV20-1
J: TRBJ2-5

CDR3: CSVTGGDGGLFF
DNA: TGCAGCGTTACAGGGGGTGACGGGGGGCTGTTTTTT
D: TRBD1
size: .
V: TRBV29-1
J: TRBJ2-2

CDR3: CASSPSRAIRHQPQHF
DNA: TGTGCCAGCTCACCTTCCCGGGCGATACGGCATCAGCCCCAGCATTTT
D: .
size: .
V: TRBV18
J: TRBJ1-5

CDR3: CASAKTAPNEKLFF
DNA: TGTGCCAGCGCCAAGACAGCTCCTAATGAAAAACTGTTTTTT
D: .
size: many
V: TRBV27
J: TRBJ1-4

CDR3: CASSTEGNTGELFF
DNA: TGTGCCAGCAGTACGGAGGGGAACACCGGGGAGCTGTTTTTT
D: .
size: many
V: TRBV6-4
J: TRBJ2-2

CDR3: CAWQSGNQPQHF
DNA: TGTGCCTGGCAGTCAGGCAATCAGCCCCAGCATTTT
D: .
size: few
V: TRBV30
J: TRBJ1-5

CDR3: CSVRAGQGIAGYTF
DNA: TGCAGCGTTCGCGCAGGGCAGGGGATCGCTGGCTACACCTTC
D: .
size: .
V: TRBV29-1
J: TRBJ1-2

CDR3: CASREQGAGNTGELFF
DNA: TGCGCCAGCCGAGAACAGGGGGCGGGCAACACCGGGGAGCTGTTTTTT
D: TRBD1
size: .
V: TRBV5-1
J: TRBJ2-2

CDR3: CASSHGQGVQETQYF
DNA: TGCGCCAGCAGCCACGGACAGGGGGTCCAGGAGACCCAGTACTTC
D: TRBD1
size: .
V: TRBV10-2
J: TRBJ2-5

CDR3: CASSPIGAVMAFF
DNA: TGTGCCAGCAGTCCAATCGGGGCAGTCATGGCTTTCTTT
D: .
size: .
V: TRBV12-3/TRBV12-4
J: TRBJ1-1

CDR3: CAIGDRALRHF
DNA: TGTGCCATCGGGGACAGGGCCCTTCGTCACTTC
D: TRBD1
size: .
V: TRBV10-3
J: TRBJ1-2

CDR3: CASQGTSGFTGELFF
DNA: TGCGCCAGCCAAGGGACTAGCGGGTTCACCGGGGAGCTGTTTTTT
D: TRBD2
size: many
V: TRBV5-1
J: TRBJ2-2

CDR3: CASSFHDSYEQYF
DNA: TGTGCCAGCAGCTTCCACGACAGCTACGAGCAGTACTTC
D: .
size: few
V: TRBV7-2
J: TRBJ2-7

CDR3: CARDIAEETQYF
DNA: TGTGCTAGAGATATCGCGGAAGAGACCCAGTACTTC
D: .
size: .
V: TRBV2
J: TRBJ2-5

CDR3: CASNKGLGETQYF
DNA: TGTGCCAGCAACAAGGGGCTAGGAGAGACCCAGTACTTC
D: .
size: .
V: TRBV2
J: TRBJ2-5

CDR3: CAISESIQGPLQETQYF
DNA: TGTGCCATCAGTGAGTCCATCCAGGGTCCCCTCCAAGAGACCCAGTACTTC
D: .
size: many
V: TRBV10-3
J: TRBJ2-5